The clone carrying this TCR beta chain has a single count. Its antigen is not known. This table comes from immunoSEQ multiplex PCR, and its TCRdb copy is limited to in-frame clones, with some not included. The sample records around 31,000 clones, roughly four fifths being singletons. The sample is drawn from a study of Tregs in tolerant kidney transplant recipients. Study at large: Sorting of CD4+CD25+CD127- cells followed 3-day belatacept mixed lymphocyte reactions, sometimes with roughly 5-day graft donor restimulation. Sorting used antibodies to exclude donor cells.

Study results and limitations: The small number of patients limits these findings pending further validation. Biological reproducibility was not directly addressed, but technical replication error appeared minimal.

The CDR3 has 15 residues. Germline V CDR1 and CDR2: MNHNS, SASEGT. The V gene lost 3 bases and the J gene lost 1 base, with 13 bases spanning the gap. Sequencing used Tregs from blood cultured with allogeneic cells. The rearrangement joins TRBV6-1 to TRBJ2-7; possible D gene TRBD1, 6 bases. The receptor's source is a human donor in good health. CDR3 in amino acids: CASSEVPGQSYEQYF. The CDR3 DNA sequence: TGTGCCAGCAGTGAGGTTCCCGGACAGTCCTACGAGCAGTACTTC.